This TCR beta chain was recovered during a study of T cell responses to AZD1222 COVID-19 vaccine. General study findings and limits: Spike-specific TCRs gained breadth and depth after people received two AZD1222 doses. Donors were mostly white British, more females; clonal diversity possibly underestimated. Spike as a whole was targeted by vaccine-associated CD4 TCRs, dominant at 160-218 and 743-854.

CDR1 MNHEY and CDR2 SVGEGT come from the germline V gene. There are 15 residues in the CDR3. V lost 6 bases and J 5 bases, leaving 19 bases between the germline ends. As to this clone: What it recognizes is unknown.

Investigators merged groups given second doses at roughly 4 or roughly 12 weeks. The assay was immunoSEQ multiplex PCR, and TCRdb's table has in-frame clones only and misses some. The table records roughly 130,000 clones, roughly 92% of them present only once. The input for sequencing was peripheral blood, taken 28 days after the second AZD1222 dose. This TCR was sampled from an adult who received the AZD1222 COVID-19 vaccine. This chain joins TRBV6-2 or TRBV6-3 and TRBJ2-5, with D possibly being TRBD2 (6 bases). CDR3 DNA: TGTGCCAGCAGCCCCCCCGGAACGGGGGTGGAGACCCAGTACTTC. Encoded protein: CASSPPGTGVETQYF.